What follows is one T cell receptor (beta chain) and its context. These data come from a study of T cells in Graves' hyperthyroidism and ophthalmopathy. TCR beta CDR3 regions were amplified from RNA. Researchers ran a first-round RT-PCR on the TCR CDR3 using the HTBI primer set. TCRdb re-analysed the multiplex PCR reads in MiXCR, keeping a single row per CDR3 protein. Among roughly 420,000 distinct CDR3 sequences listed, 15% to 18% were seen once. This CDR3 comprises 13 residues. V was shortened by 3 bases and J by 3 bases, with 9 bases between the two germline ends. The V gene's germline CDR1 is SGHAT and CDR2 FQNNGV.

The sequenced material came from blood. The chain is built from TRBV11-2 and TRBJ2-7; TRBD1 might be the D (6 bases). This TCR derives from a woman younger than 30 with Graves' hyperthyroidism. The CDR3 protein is CASSFGQNYEQYF. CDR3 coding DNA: TGTGCCAGCAGCTTCGGACAGAACTACGAGCAGTACTTC.